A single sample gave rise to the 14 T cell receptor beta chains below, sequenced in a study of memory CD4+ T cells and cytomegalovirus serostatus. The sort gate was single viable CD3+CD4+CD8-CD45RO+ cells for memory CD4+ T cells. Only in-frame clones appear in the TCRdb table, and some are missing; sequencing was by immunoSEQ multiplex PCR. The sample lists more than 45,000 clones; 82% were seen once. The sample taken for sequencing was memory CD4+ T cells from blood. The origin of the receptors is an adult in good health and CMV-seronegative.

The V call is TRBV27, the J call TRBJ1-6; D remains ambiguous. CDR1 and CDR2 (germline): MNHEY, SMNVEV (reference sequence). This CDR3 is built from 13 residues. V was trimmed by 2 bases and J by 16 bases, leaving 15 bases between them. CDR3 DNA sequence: TGTGCCAGCAGTTTAAGGGCAACAAGTAAGCTCCACTTT. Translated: CASSLRATSKLHF.

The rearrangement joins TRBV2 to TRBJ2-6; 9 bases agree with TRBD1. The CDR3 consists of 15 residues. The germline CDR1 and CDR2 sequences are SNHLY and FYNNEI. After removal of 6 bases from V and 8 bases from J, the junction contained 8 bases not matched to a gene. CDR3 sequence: CASSPRQGGTNVLTF. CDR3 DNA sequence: TGTGCCAGCAGCCCCCGACAGGGGGGGACCAACGTCCTGACTTTC. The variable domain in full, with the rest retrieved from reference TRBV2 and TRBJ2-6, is EPEVTQTPSHQVTQMGQEVILRCVPISNHLYFYWYRQILGQKVEFLVSFYNNEISEKSEIFDDQFSVERPDGSNFTLKIRSTKLEDSAMYFCASSPRQGGTNVLTFGAGSRLTVL.

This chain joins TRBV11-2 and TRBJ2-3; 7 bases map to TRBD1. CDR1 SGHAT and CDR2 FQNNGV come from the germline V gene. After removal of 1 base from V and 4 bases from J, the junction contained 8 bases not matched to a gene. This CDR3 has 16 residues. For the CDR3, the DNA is TGTGCCAGCAGCTTAGTAGGGGGCTCTTCCCCAGATACGCAGTATTTT. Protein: CASSLVGGSSPDTQYF.

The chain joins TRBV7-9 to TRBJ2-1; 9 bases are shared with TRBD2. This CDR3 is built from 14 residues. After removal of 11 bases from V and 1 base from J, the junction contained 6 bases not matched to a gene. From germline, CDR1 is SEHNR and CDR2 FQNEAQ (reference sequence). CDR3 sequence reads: CAGESGGSYNEQFF. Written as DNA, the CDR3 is TGTGCCGGGGAAAGCGGGGGGTCCTACAATGAGCAGTTCTTC. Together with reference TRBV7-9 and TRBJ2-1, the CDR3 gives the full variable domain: DTGVSQNPRHKITKRGQNVTFRCDPISEHNRLYWYRQTLGQGPEFLTYFQNEAQLEKSRLLSDRFSAERPKGSFSTLEIQRTEQGDSAMYLCAGESGGSYNEQFFGPGTRLTVL.

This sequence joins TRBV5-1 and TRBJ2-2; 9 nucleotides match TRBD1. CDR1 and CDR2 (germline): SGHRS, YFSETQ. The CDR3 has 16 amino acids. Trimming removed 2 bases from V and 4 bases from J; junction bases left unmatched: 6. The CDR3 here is CASSFIQGAGTGELFF. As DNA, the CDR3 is TGCGCCAGCAGCTTCATACAGGGGGCGGGCACCGGGGAGCTGTTTTTT.

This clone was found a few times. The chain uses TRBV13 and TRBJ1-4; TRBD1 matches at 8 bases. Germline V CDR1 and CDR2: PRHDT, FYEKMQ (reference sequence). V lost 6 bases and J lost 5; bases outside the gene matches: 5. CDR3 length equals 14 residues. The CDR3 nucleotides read TGTGCCAGCAGAAGACAGGGGTTGAATGAAAAACTGTTTTTT. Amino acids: CASRRQGLNEKLFF.

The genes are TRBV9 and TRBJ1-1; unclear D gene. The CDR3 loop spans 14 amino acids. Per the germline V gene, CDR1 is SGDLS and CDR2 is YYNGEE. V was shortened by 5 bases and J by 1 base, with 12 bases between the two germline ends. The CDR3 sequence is CASSAPTPNTEAFF. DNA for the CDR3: TGTGCCAGCAGTGCGCCCACTCCGAACACTGAAGCTTTCTTT.

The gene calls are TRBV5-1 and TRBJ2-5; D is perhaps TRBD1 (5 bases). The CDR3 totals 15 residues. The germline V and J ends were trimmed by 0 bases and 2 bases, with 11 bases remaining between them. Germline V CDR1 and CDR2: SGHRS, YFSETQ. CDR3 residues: CASSLVSGAQETQYF. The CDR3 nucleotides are TGCGCCAGCAGCTTGGTTTCTGGGGCGCAAGAGACCCAGTACTTC.

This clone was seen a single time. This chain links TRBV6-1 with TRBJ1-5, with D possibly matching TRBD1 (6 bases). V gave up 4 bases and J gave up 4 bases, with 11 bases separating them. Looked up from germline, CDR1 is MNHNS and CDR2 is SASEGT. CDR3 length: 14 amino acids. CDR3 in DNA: TGTGCCAGCAGTGGGCAGGGGAATAATCAGCCCCAGCATTTT. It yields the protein CASSGQGNNQPQHF.

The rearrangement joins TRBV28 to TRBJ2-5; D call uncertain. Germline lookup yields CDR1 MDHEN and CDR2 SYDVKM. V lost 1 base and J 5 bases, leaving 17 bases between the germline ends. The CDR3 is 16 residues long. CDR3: CASSLLNTDRTETQYF. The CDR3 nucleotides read TGTGCCAGCAGTTTATTGAATACCGACCGGACGGAGACCCAGTACTTC.

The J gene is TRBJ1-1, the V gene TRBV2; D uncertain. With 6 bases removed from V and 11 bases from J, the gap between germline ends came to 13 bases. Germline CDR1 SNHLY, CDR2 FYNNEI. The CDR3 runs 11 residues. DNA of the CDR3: TGTGCCAGCAGGGAGCGGATTATGGCTTTCTTT. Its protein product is CASRERIMAFF.

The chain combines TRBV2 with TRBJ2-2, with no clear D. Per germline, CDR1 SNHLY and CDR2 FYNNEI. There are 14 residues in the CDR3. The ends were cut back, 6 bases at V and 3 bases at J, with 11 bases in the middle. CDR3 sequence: CASSQDTHTGELFF. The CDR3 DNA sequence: TGTGCCAGCAGCCAAGACACCCACACCGGGGAGCTGTTTTTT.

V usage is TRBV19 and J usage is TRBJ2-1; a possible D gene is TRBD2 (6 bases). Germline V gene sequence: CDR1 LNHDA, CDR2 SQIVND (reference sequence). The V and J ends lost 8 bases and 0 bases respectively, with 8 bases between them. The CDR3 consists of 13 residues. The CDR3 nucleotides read TGTGCCAGTGGACTAAACTCCTACAATGAGCAGTTCTTC. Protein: CASGLNSYNEQFF.

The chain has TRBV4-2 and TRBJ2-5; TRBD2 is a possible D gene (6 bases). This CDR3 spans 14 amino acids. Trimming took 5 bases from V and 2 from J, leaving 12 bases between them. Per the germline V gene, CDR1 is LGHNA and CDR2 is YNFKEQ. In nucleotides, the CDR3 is TGTGCCAGCAGCTACGGGACTGGACAAGAGACCCAGTACTTC. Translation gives CASSYGTGQETQYF.